This T cell receptor (beta chain) was sequenced in a study of OX40 agonist ivuxolimab in advanced cancers. This table comes from immunoSEQ multiplex PCR, and its TCRdb copy is limited to in-frame clones, with some not included. The sample holds some 110,000 clones, 85% to 95% seen once. CDR3 length: 17 residues. V was cut by 3 bases and J by 2 bases, with 18 bases left in between. Looked up from germline, CDR1 is LNHNV and CDR2 is YYDKDF (reference sequence). The material was CD4+ or CD8+ T cells sorted from blood, obtained in a trial of the OX40 agonist ivuxolimab. This chain joins TRBV15 and TRBJ2-3; D might be TRBD2 (7 bases). The receptor's source is an adult with an advanced solid tumor such as melanoma, head and neck, liver or kidney cancer. CDR3: CATSRGGASRSTDTQYF. CDR3 DNA: TGTGCCACCAGCAGGGGGGGGGCTAGTCGGTCCACAGATACGCAGTATTTT.